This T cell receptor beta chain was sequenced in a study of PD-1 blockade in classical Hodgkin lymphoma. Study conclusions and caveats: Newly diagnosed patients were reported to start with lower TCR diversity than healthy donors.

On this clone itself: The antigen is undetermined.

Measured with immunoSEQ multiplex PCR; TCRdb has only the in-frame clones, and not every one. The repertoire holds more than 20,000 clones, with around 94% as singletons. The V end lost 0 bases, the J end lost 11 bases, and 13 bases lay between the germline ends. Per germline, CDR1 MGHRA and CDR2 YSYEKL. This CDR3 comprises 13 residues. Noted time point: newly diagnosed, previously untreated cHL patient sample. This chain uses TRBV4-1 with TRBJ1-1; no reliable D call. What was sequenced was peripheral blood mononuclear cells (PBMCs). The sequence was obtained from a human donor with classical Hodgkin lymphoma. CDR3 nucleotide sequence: TGCGCCAGCAGCCAAGATCTTGACACTTCGGCTTTCTTT. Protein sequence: CASSQDLDTSAFF.